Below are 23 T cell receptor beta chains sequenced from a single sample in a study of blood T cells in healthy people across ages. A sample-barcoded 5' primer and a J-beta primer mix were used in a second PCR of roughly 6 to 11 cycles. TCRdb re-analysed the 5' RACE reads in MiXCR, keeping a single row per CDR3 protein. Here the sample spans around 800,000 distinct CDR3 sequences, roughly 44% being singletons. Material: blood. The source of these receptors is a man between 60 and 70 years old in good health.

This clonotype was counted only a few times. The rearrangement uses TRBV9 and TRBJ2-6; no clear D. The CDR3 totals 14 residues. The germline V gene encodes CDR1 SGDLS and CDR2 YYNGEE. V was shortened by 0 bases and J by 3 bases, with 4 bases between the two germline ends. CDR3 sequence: CASSVGGGANVLTF. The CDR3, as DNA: TGTGCCAGCAGCGTAGGTGGTGGGGCCAACGTCCTGACTTTC. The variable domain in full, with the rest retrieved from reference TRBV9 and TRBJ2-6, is DSGVTQTPKHLITATGQRVTLRCSPRSGDLSVYWYQQSLDQGLQFLIQYYNGEERAKGNILERFSAQQFPDLHSELNLSSLELGDSALYFCASSVGGGANVLTFGAGSRLTVL.

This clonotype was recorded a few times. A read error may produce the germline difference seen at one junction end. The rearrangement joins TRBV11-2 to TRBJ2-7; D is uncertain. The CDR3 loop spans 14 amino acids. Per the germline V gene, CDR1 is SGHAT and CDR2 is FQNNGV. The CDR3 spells CASSLNVGPYEQYF. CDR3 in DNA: TGTGCCAGCAGCTTAAATGTCGGCCCCTACGAACAGTACTTC. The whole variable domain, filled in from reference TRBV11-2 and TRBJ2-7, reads EAGVAQSPRYKIIEKRQSVAFWCNPISGHATLYWYQQILGQGPKLLIQFQNNGVVDDSQLPKDRFSAERLKGVDSTLKIQPAKLEDSAVYLCASSLNVGPYEQYFGPGTRLTVT.

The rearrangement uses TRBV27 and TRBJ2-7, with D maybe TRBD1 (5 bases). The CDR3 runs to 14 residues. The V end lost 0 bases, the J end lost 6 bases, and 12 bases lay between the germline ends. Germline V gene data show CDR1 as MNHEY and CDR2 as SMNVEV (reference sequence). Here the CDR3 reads CASSLSGQLGEQYF. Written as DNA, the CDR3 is TGTGCCAGCAGTTTATCGGGGCAGTTAGGCGAGCAGTACTTC.

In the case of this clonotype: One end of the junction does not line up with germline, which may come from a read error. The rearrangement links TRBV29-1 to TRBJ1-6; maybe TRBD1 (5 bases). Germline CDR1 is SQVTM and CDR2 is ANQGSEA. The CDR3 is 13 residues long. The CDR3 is CSVRDSYKSPLHF. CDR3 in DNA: TGCAGCGTCAGGGACTCCTATAAGTCACCCCTCCACTTT.

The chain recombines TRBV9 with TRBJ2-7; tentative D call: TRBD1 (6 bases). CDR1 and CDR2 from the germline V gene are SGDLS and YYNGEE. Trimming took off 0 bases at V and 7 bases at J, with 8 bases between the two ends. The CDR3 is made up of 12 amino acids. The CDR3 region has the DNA TGTGCCAGCAGCGTAGGGGGGCCGGAGCAGTACTTC. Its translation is CASSVGGPEQYF. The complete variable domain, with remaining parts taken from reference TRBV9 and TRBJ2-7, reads DSGVTQTPKHLITATGQRVTLRCSPRSGDLSVYWYQQSLDQGLQFLIQYYNGEERAKGNILERFSAQQFPDLHSELNLSSLELGDSALYFCASSVGGPEQYFGPGTRLTVT.

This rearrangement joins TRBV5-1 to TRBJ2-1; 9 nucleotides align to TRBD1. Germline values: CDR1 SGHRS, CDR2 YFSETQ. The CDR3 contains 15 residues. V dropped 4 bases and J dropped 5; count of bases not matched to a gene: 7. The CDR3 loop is CASSPTGQGDNEQFF. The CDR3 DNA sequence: TGCGCCAGCAGCCCGACGGGACAGGGTGACAATGAGCAGTTCTTC. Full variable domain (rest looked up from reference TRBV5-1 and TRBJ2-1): KAGVTQTPRYLIKTRGQQVTLSCSPISGHRSVSWYQQTPGQGLQFLFEYFSETQRNKGNFPGRFSGRQFSNSRSEMNVSTLELGDSALYLCASSPTGQGDNEQFFGPGTRLTVL.

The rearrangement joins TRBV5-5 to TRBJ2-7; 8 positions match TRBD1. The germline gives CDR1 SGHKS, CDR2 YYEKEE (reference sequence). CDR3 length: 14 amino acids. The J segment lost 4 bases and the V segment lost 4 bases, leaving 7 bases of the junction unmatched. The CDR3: CASSRTGNGYEQYF. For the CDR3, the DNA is TGTGCCAGCAGCCGGACAGGGAATGGATACGAGCAGTACTTC.

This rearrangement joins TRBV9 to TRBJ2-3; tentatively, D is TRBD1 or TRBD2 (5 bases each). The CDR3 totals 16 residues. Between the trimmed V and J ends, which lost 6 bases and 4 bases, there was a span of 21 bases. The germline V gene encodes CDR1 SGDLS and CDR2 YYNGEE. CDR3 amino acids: CASNVNRDDQADTQYF. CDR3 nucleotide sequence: TGTGCCAGCAACGTGAACCGGGACGATCAAGCAGATACGCAGTATTTT.

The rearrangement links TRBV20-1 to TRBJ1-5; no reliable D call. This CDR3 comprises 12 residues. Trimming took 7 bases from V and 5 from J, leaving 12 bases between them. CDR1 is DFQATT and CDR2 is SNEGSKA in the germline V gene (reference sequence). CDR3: CSVSGNDQPQHF. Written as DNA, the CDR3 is TGCAGTGTGTCGGGGAATGATCAGCCCCAGCATTTT.

CDR3 coding DNA: TGCAGTGTAAGGTTAGGGCTAATGAACACTGAAGCTTTCTTT. As protein: CSVRLGLMNTEAFF. The chain couples TRBV20-1 to TRBJ1-1; no reliable D call. The CDR3 loop spans 14 amino acids. CDR1 and CDR2 from the germline V gene are DFQATT and SNEGSKA (reference sequence). Trimming took 7 bases from V and 0 from J, leaving 15 bases between them.

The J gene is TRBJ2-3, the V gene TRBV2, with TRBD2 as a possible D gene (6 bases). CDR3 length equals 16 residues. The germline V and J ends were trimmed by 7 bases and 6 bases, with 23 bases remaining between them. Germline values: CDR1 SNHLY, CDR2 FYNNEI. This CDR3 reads CASNLEVGGNSDTQYF. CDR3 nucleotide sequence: TGTGCCAGCAACCTTGAGGTGGGGGGAAATTCGGATACGCAGTATTTT. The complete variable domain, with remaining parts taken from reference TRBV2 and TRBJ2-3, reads EPEVTQTPSHQVTQMGQEVILRCVPISNHLYFYWYRQILGQKVEFLVSFYNNEISEKSEIFDDQFSVERPDGSNFTLKIRSTKLEDSAMYFCASNLEVGGNSDTQYFGPGTRLTVL.

The CDR3 is CSAGGSQGAYGYTF. In DNA, the CDR3 is TGCAGTGCTGGGGGATCTCAAGGGGCCTATGGCTACACCTTC. The rearrangement uses TRBV20-1 and TRBJ1-2; perhaps TRBD1 as D (5 bases). From germline, CDR1 is DFQATT and CDR2 SNEGSKA (reference sequence). V dropped 5 bases and J dropped 4 bases, with 17 bases sitting between them. The CDR3 has 14 residues.

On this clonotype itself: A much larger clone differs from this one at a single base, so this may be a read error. In DNA form, the CDR3 reads TGTGCCAGCAGTGCGGGACCCTATGACGGCATCTACGGGCAGTACTTC. Protein sequence: CASSAGPYDGIYGQYF. V usage is TRBV2 and J usage is TRBJ2-7; either TRBD1 or TRBD2 may fit D (5 bases each). Looked up from germline, CDR1 is SNHLY and CDR2 is FYNNEI. The CDR3 loop spans 16 amino acids.

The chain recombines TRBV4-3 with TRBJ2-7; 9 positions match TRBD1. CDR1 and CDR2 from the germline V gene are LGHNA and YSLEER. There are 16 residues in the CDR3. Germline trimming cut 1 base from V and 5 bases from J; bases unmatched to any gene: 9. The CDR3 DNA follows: TGCGCCAGCAGCCAAGCCGGGACAGGGATAAAAAACGAGCAGTACTTC. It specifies CASSQAGTGIKNEQYF.

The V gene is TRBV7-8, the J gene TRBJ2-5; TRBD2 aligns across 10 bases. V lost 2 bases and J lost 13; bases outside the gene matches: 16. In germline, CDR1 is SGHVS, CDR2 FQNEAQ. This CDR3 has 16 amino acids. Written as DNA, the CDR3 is TGTGCCAGCAGCTTAAGGGCTAGCGGGGGCCGTTGGGAGCTGTACTTC. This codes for CASSLRASGGRWELYF. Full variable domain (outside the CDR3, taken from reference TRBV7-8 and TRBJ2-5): GAGVSQSPRYKVAKRGQDVALRCDPISGHVSLFWYQQALGQGPEFLTYFQNEAQLDKSGLPSDRFFAERPEGSVSTLKIQRTQQEDSAVYLCASSLRASGGRWELYFGPGTRLLVL.

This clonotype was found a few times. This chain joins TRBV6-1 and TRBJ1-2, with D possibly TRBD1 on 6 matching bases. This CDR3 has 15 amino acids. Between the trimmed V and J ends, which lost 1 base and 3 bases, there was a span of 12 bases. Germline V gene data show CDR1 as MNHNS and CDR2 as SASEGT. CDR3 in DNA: TGTGCCAGCAGTGAAGTTGGGGGGGCGGACTATGGCTACACCTTC. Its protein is CASSEVGGADYGYTF.

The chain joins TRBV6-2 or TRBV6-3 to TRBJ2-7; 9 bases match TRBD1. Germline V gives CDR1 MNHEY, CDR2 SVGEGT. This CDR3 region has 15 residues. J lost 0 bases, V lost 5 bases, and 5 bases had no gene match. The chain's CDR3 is CASSPGQGNSYEQYF. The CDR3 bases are TGTGCCAGCAGTCCGGGACAGGGTAACTCCTACGAGCAGTACTTC.

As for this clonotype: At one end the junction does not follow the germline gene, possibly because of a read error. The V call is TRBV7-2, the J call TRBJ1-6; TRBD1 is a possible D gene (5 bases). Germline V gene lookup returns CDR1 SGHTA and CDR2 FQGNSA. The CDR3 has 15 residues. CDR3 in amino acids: CAGSLGELFNSPLHF. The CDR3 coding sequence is TGTGCCGGCAGTCTAGGGGAATTGTTTAATTCACCCCTCCACTTT.

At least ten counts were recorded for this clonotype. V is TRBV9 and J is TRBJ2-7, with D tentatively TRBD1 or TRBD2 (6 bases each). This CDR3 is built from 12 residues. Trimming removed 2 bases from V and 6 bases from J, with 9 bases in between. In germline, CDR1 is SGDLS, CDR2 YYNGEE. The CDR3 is CASSVEGGEQYF. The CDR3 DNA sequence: TGTGCCAGCAGCGTTGAGGGGGGCGAGCAGTACTTC.

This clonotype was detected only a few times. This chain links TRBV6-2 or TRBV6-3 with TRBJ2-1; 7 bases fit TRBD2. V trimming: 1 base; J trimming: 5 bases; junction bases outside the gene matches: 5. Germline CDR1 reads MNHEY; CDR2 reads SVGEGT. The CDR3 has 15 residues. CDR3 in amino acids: CASSYLGRENNEQFF. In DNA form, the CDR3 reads TGTGCCAGCAGTTACTTGGGGAGGGAGAACAATGAGCAGTTCTTC.

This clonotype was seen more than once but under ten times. CDR3 bases: TGTGCCAGCACCAAACCCGGGACAGGGTACGAGCAGTACTTC. Protein sequence: CASTKPGTGYEQYF. This chain joins TRBV27 and TRBJ2-7; the match to TRBD1 covers 9 bases. The CDR3 has 14 amino acids. Germline loops: CDR1 MNHEY, CDR2 SMNVEV (reference sequence). J lost 4 bases, V lost 7 bases, and 8 bases had no gene match.

CDR3 sequence (DNA): TGTGCCAGCAGGCGCACTGGGGGAGAGACCCAGTTCTTC. Translating gives CASRRTGGETQFF. The rearrangement joins TRBV27 to TRBJ2-1; D could derive from TRBD1 or TRBD2 (5 bases each). The CDR3 covers 13 residues. CDR1 is MNHEY and CDR2 is SMNVEV in the germline V gene (reference sequence). V dropped 6 bases and J dropped 13 bases, with 19 bases sitting between them.

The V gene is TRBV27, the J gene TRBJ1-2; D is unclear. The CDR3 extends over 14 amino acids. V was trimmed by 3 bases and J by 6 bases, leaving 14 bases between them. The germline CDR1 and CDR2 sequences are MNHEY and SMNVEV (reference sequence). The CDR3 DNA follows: TGTGCCAGCAGTTTTGGGCTGGGGATGGATGGCTACACCTTC. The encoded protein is CASSFGLGMDGYTF.